These T cell receptor beta chains were read from a single sample in a study of cytotoxic CD8 clonotypes in ibrutinib-treated CLL. The method was immunoSEQ multiplex PCR; TCRdb's version includes in-frame clones alone and lacks a portion of them. The sample carries about 7,000 clones, 70% to 75% recorded once. The starting material was PBMCs, obtained before ibrutinib treatment. All receptors come from a human donor with chronic lymphocytic leukemia. Each CDR3 is given with its conserved first and last residue. A D gene is named only where the DNA matches it firmly. Some rows have no size entry. The others give once, few or many, or a class for an expanded clone.

j_call,v_call,d_call,clone_size,cdr3_aa,cdr3_nt
TRBJ2-6,TRBV30,NA,NA,CAWDFIGANVLTF,TGTGCCTGGGACTTTATTGGGGCCAACGTCCTGACTTTC
TRBJ1-1,TRBV5-1,NA,NA,CASSPQPGGGGTVNTEAFF,TGCGCCAGCAGCCCCCAGCCGGGAGGGGGAGGTACCGTGAACACTGAAGCTTTCTTT
TRBJ1-3,TRBV6-1,TRBD1,NA,CASEGTGAVTTIYF,TGTGCCAGCGAGGGGACAGGGGCAGTAACCACCATATATTTT
TRBJ1-2,TRBV7-2,NA,NA,CASSLFEGYGYTF,TGTGCCAGCAGCTTATTTGAGGGCTATGGCTACACCTTC
TRBJ2-1,TRBV5-8,TRBD2,NA,CASNEWEGPLNEQFF,TGTGCCAGCAATGAGTGGGAGGGCCCCCTGAATGAGCAGTTCTTC
TRBJ2-1,TRBV28,NA,NA,CASSPPLYEQFF,TGTGCCAGCAGTCCACCCCTTTATGAGCAGTTCTTC
TRBJ2-2,TRBV7-9,NA,medium-sized,CASSLVGVDTGELFF,TGTGCCAGCAGCTTAGTGGGTGTCGACACCGGGGAGCTGTTTTTT
TRBJ1-5,TRBV7-9,NA,NA,CASSLLSGPGQSPQHF,TGTGCCAGCAGCTTACTCTCAGGGCCCGGCCAATCACCCCAGCATTTT
TRBJ2-3,TRBV7-9,NA,NA,CASSPPTTGWVTDTQYF,TGTGCCAGCAGCCCTCCGACGACGGGATGGGTCACAGATACGCAGTATTTT
TRBJ2-5,TRBV19,NA,NA,CASSLTGGRAKETQYF,TGTGCCAGTAGTCTTACCGGGGGTCGCGCCAAAGAGACCCAGTACTTC
TRBJ2-2,TRBV5-4,NA,NA,CASTLTASVSRTGELFF,TGTGCCAGCACCCTGACAGCTTCCGTCTCTCGGACCGGGGAGCTGTTTTTT
TRBJ1-2,TRBV5-6,NA,NA,CASSWGQFGGYTF,TGTGCCAGCAGCTGGGGCCAATTCGGTGGCTACACCTTC
TRBJ2-2,TRBV19,TRBD2,NA,CASSLGSGRAGELFF,TGTGCCAGTAGTCTTGGTAGCGGGAGAGCCGGGGAGCTGTTTTTT
TRBJ2-5,TRBV29-1,TRBD1,NA,CSVEKDRIGETQYF,TGCAGCGTTGAAAAGGACAGGATCGGAGAGACCCAGTACTTC
TRBJ2-1,TRBV5-8,NA,NA,CASSFRGGNEQFF,TGTGCCAGCAGCTTTAGGGGCGGAAATGAGCAGTTCTTC
TRBJ2-1,TRBV6-4,NA,NA,CASSDSRGARGRKQFF,TGTGCCAGCAGTGACTCTCGGGGGGCCCGGGGTCGCAAGCAGTTCTTC
TRBJ1-3,TRBV5-6,NA,NA,CASSFGGALGNTIYF,TGTGCCAGCAGCTTTGGGGGGGCGCTTGGAAACACCATATATTTT
TRBJ2-3,TRBV7-9,NA,NA,CASSFGLEVDTQYF,TGTGCCAGCAGCTTCGGCCTCGAGGTCGATACGCAGTATTTT
TRBJ2-1,TRBV10-1,NA,NA,CASSANGIPFSYNEQFF,TGCGCCAGCAGTGCGAACGGCATCCCCTTCTCCTACAATGAGCAGTTCTTC
TRBJ2-3,TRBV9,NA,NA,CASSVELLQDTQYF,TGTGCCAGCAGCGTAGAACTCCTGCAGGATACGCAGTATTTT
TRBJ2-5,TRBV15,NA,once,CATSRGGGWETQYF,TGTGCCACCAGCAGAGGAGGCGGCTGGGAGACCCAGTACTTC
TRBJ2-5,TRBV9,NA,medium-sized,CASKDSGETQYF,TGTGCCAGCAAAGACAGCGGAGAGACCCAGTACTTC
TRBJ2-1,TRBV2,NA,NA,CASSGGGAGNEQFF,TGTGCCAGCAGTGGAGGGGGGGCAGGGAATGAGCAGTTCTTC
TRBJ1-2,TRBV6-1,NA,few,CASSRRYGYTF,TGTGCCAGCAGTCGGCGCTATGGCTACACCTTC
TRBJ1-1,TRBV6-5,NA,NA,CASSYNLNTEAFF,TGTGCCAGCAGTTATAATCTGAACACTGAAGCTTTCTTT
TRBJ1-2,TRBV13,TRBD1,few,CASSFDGTGAYLRNYGYTF,TGTGCCAGCAGCTTTGACGGGACAGGGGCCTACCTTCGGAACTATGGCTACACCTTC
TRBJ2-1,TRBV25-1,NA,NA,CASSEFIPGNEQFF,TGTGCCAGCAGTGAATTCATTCCTGGTAATGAGCAGTTCTTC
TRBJ2-7,TRBV19,TRBD1,NA,CASSTWTGVGEQYF,TGTGCCAGTAGTACCTGGACAGGGGTTGGCGAGCAGTACTTC
TRBJ2-2,TRBV11-3,NA,NA,CASSLGGTSNTGELFF,TGTGCCAGCAGCTTAGGAGGGACAAGCAACACCGGGGAGCTGTTTTTT
TRBJ1-2,TRBV7-6,NA,few,CASSLTGSGYTF,TGTGCCAGCAGCTTAACAGGCTCTGGCTACACCTTC
TRBJ1-1,TRBV18,TRBD1,few,CASSPPRQGNTEAFF,TGTGCCAGCTCACCACCACGACAGGGGAACACTGAAGCTTTCTTT
TRBJ2-4,TRBV5-6,TRBD1,NA,CASSRYTGEWNIQYF,TGTGCCAGCAGCAGATACACAGGGGAATGGAACATTCAGTACTTC
TRBJ2-1,TRBV6-1,TRBD2,once,CASSGSRTSGYNEQFF,TGTGCCAGCAGTGGCAGTCGGACTAGCGGGTACAATGAGCAGTTCTTC
TRBJ2-3,TRBV28,NA,NA,CASSFPRGTQYF,TGTGCCAGCAGTTTTCCCCGCGGTACGCAGTATTTT
TRBJ2-5,TRBV5-5,NA,NA,CASSLYGGAVQETQYF,TGTGCCAGCAGCTTGTACGGGGGCGCCGTCCAAGAGACCCAGTACTTC
TRBJ2-7,TRBV5-1,NA,NA,CASSDYQGYEQYF,TGCGCCAGCAGCGACTACCAGGGTTACGAGCAGTACTTC
TRBJ2-1,TRBV29-1,NA,NA,CSVTRILGFEQFF,TGCAGCGTTACCCGTATCCTAGGGTTTGAGCAGTTCTTC